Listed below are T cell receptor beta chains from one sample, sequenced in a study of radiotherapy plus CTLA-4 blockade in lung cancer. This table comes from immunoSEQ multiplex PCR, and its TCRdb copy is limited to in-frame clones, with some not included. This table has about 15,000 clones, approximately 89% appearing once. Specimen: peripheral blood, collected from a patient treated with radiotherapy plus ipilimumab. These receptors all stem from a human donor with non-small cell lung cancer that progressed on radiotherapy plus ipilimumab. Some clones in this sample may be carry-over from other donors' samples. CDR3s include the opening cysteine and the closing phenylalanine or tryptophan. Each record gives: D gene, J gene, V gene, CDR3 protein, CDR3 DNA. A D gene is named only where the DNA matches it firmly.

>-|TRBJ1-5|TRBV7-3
CASSFWGDSNQPQHF
TGTGCCAGCAGCTTCTGGGGAGATAGCAATCAGCCCCAGCATTTT
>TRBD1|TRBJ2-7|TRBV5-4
CASSFGTGTLGQYF
TGTGCCAGCAGCTTCGGGACAGGAACTTTGGGGCAGTACTTC
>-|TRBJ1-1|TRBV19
CASSIGPGNTEAFF
TGTGCCAGTAGTATAGGTCCGGGGAACACTGAAGCTTTCTTT
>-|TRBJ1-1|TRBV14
CASSLSGNTEAFF
TGTGCCAGCAGCCTTTCCGGTAACACTGAAGCTTTCTTT
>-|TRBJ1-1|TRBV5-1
CASSLWDSTEAFF
TGCGCCAGCAGCTTGTGGGACTCCACTGAAGCTTTCTTT
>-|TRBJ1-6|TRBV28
CASSLGQTNSPLHF
TGTGCCAGCAGTTTGGGGCAGACCAATTCACCCCTCCACTTT
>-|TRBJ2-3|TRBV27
CASRQGGDTQYF
TGTGCCAGCAGACAGGGTGGAGATACGCAGTATTTT
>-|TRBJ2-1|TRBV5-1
CASSLAGSSYNEQFF
TGCGCCAGCAGCTTGGCCGGGAGCTCCTACAATGAGCAGTTCTTC
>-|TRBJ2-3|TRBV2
CASTYRELGDTQYF
TGTGCCAGCACATACAGGGAGCTGGGGGATACGCAGTATTTT
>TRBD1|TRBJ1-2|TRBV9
CASSGQAASANYGYTF
TGTGCCAGCTCCGGACAGGCCGCCTCAGCTAACTATGGCTACACCTTC
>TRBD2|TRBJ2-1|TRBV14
CASSRTSGDNEQFF
TGTGCCAGCAGCCGCACTAGCGGGGACAATGAGCAGTTCTTC
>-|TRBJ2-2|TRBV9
CASSVRTGRTGELFF
TGTGCCAGCAGCGTAAGAACAGGGCGCACCGGGGAGCTGTTTTTT